The next 27 T cell receptor beta chains were all read from a single sample in a study of tissue T cells after allogeneic stem cell transplantation. The repertoire was sequenced with immunoSEQ multiplex PCR; TCRdb's copy has only in-frame clones and lacks some. The profile shows 9,400 or so clones, 50% to 80% of them singletons. This sample comprised tissue from the ileum, obtained at autopsy. The source of these receptors is a woman aged 18 to 49 with breast cancer.

This chain joins TRBV9 and TRBJ2-5, with D maybe TRBD2 (7 bases). Germline V gives CDR1 SGDLS, CDR2 YYNGEE. V was clipped by 4 bases and J by 3 bases, with 16 bases between them. This CDR3 comprises 15 residues. CDR3 region: CASSHWGGQEETQYF. The CDR3 nucleotides read TGTGCCAGCAGCCACTGGGGGGGGCAAGAAGAGACCCAGTACTTC.

A word on this clone: No DNA is shown, since the ends of the CDR3 on it are uncertain; the CDR3 is the one TCRdb lists. The V and J genes are TRBV21-1 and TRBJ1-3. TRBV21-1 represents a pseudogene. Including both end residues, the CDR3 is 14 amino acids long. Here the CDR3 reads CASSKVGTGNTIYF.

V is TRBV12-3 or TRBV12-4 and J is TRBJ1-1; D may be TRBD1 (5 bases). The CDR3 runs 13 residues. V was trimmed by 4 bases and J by 6 bases, leaving 12 bases between them. The CDR3 DNA sequence: TGTGCCAGCAGTTACGATGGGGGGTCTGAAGCTTTCTTT. Translated: CASSYDGGSEAFF.

This clone was picked up a small number of times. The rearrangement uses TRBV7-9 and TRBJ1-1, with D unclear. Germline V gene lookup returns CDR1 SEHNR and CDR2 FQNEAQ (reference sequence). The CDR3 has 12 residues. The V end was cut by 6 bases, the J end by 0 bases, with 5 bases between. This chain's CDR3 is CASSLMNTEAFF. CDR3 in DNA: TGTGCCAGCAGTCTGATGAACACTGAAGCTTTCTTT.

In DNA form, the CDR3 reads TGTGCCAGCAGCCGCCGGACAAGCTGGACAGATACGCAGTATTTT. This sequence encodes CASSRRTSWTDTQYF. This chain links TRBV7-9 with TRBJ2-3, with D perhaps TRBD1 (5 bases). This CDR3 has 15 amino acids. Trimming shortened V by 5 bases and J by 3 bases, and 15 bases separated the two germline ends. Germline V gene data show CDR1 as SEHNR and CDR2 as FQNEAQ (reference sequence).

This chain joins TRBV7-8 and TRBJ2-7, with a weak D call TRBD2 (6 bases). V lost 8 bases and J 5 bases, leaving 13 bases between the germline ends. The V gene's germline CDR1 is SGHVS and CDR2 FQNEAQ. The CDR3 spans 12 residues. Here the CDR3 reads CASSPSAHEQYF. DNA of the CDR3: TGTGCCAGCTCGCCTAGCGCCCACGAGCAGTACTTC.

This chain joins TRBV3-1 (or the pseudogene TRBV3-2) and TRBJ1-2; no firm D call. The CDR3 covers 15 residues. Germline V gene sequence: CDR1 LGHDT, CDR2 YNNKEL (reference sequence). Trimming shortened V by 1 base and J by 4 bases, and 13 bases separated the two germline ends. CDR3 sequence (DNA): TGTGCCAGCAGCCAAGGGTACGTAAGAACCTATGGCTACACCTTC. This gives the protein CASSQGYVRTYGYTF.

The CDR3 nucleotides read TGTGCCAGCAGCTCCCCAATTAGAACCCCTAGCGGCACGAGCTCCTACAATGAGCAGTTCTTC. Translation: CASSSPIRTPSGTSSYNEQFF. The chain joins TRBV7-3 to TRBJ2-1, with TRBD2 matching over 7 bases. The germline CDR1 and CDR2 sequences are SGHTA and FQGTGA. This CDR3 region has 21 residues. After removal of 4 bases from V and 0 bases from J, the junction contained 21 bases not matched to a gene.

The chain recombines TRBV6-2 or TRBV6-3 with TRBJ1-2; 7 nucleotides match TRBD1. Trimming cost V 3 bases and J 10 bases; bases outside gene matches: 14. The CDR3 has 15 amino acids. CDR1 is MNHEY, CDR2 SVGEGT, per germline. CDR3 sequence (DNA): TGTGCCAGCAGTTATCTCCCTAGGACAGGAGAACCCTACACCTTC. This codes for CASSYLPRTGEPYTF.

The V and J genes are TRBV19 and TRBJ2-3, with D hard to call. There are 14 residues in the CDR3. The V end was cut by 1 base, the J end by 5 bases, with 10 bases between. CDR1 is LNHDA and CDR2 is SQIVND in the germline V gene (reference sequence). The CDR3 loop reads CASSIAFLGDTQYF. In DNA form, the CDR3 reads TGTGCCAGTAGTATAGCCTTTTTGGGAGATACGCAGTATTTT.

This rearrangement joins TRBV7-2 to TRBJ2-1; D could derive from TRBD1 or TRBD2 (5 bases each). This CDR3 is built from 14 residues. Looked up from germline, CDR1 is SGHTA and CDR2 is FQGNSA. V lost 3 bases and J lost 7, with 13 bases in between. The CDR3 DNA is TGTGCCAGCAGCTTTGTCCTGGGGGATAATGAGCAGTTCTTC. Translation: CASSFVLGDNEQFF.

The rearrangement uses TRBV28 and TRBJ2-3; D not resolved. V lost 1 base to trimming and J lost 4 bases, with 9 bases between them. Germline values: CDR1 MDHEN, CDR2 SYDVKM. This CDR3 is built from 14 residues. In DNA form, the CDR3 reads TGTGCCAGCAGTTTATCCGTATTGTCAGATACGCAGTATTTT. Its protein product is CASSLSVLSDTQYF.

V is TRBV11-1 and J is TRBJ2-2; 11 bases line up with TRBD2. Germline V gene lookup returns CDR1 SGHAT and CDR2 FQDESV (reference sequence). With 5 bases clipped from V and 5 bases from J, the junction kept 7 bases outside the gene matches. The CDR3 is 16 amino acids. The CDR3 sequence is CASSLGLAEFTGELFF. In DNA form, the CDR3 reads TGTGCCAGCAGCCTGGGACTAGCGGAGTTTACCGGGGAGCTGTTTTTT.

This clone was found a few times. This rearrangement joins TRBV30 to TRBJ1-6; a weak D match, TRBD1 (6 bases). Germline CDR1 reads GTSNPN; CDR2 reads SVGIG (reference sequence). This CDR3 contains 15 residues. Trimming shortened V by 0 bases and J by 7 bases, and 13 bases separated the two germline ends. Here the CDR3 reads CAWSVRGWGNSPLHF. CDR3 coding DNA: TGTGCCTGGAGTGTAAGGGGGTGGGGGAATTCACCCCTCCACTTT.

V usage is TRBV5-4 and J usage is TRBJ2-7; 13 positions match TRBD2. Germline values: CDR1 SGHNT, CDR2 YYREEE (reference sequence). J was trimmed by 2 bases and V by 4 bases; bases with no gene match: 6. The length of the CDR3 is 16 residues. In DNA, the CDR3 is TGTGCCAGCAGCCCCGCCGGGACTAGCGGGACCTACGAGCAGTACTTC. This sequence encodes CASSPAGTSGTYEQYF.

The chain joins TRBV7-2 to TRBJ2-7, with D maybe TRBD2 (5 bases). V was clipped by 2 bases and J by 13 bases, with 15 bases between them. This CDR3 contains 12 residues. In germline, CDR1 is SGHTA, CDR2 FQGNSA. As DNA, the CDR3 is TGTGCCAGCAGCTTAAAACTCGGGGATTTATACTTC. Amino acid sequence: CASSLKLGDLYF.

The genes are TRBV6-6 and TRBJ2-2, with D tentatively TRBD2 (6 bases). This CDR3 has 15 residues. The V gene lost 0 bases and the J gene lost 4 bases, with 9 bases spanning the gap. Germline-derived CDR1 and CDR2 are MNHNY and SVGAGI (reference sequence). The CDR3 protein is CASSYSGTFTGELFF. The CDR3 nucleotides read TGTGCCAGCAGTTACTCCGGGACTTTCACCGGGGAGCTGTTTTTT.

This clone counts as medium-sized. This rearrangement joins TRBV7-9 to TRBJ2-2; the match to TRBD1 covers 10 bases. This CDR3 has 14 residues. The V gene end was trimmed by 5 bases and the J gene end by 6 bases; junction bases not matched to a gene: 3. Germline lookup yields CDR1 SEHNR and CDR2 FQNEAQ (reference sequence). The CDR3 coding sequence is TGTGCCAGCAGCCCCGGGACAGGGGCCGGGGAGCTGTTTTTT. Its protein product is CASSPGTGAGELFF. Based on the CDR3 plus reference TRBV7-9 and TRBJ2-2, the full variable domain is DTGVSQNPRHKITKRGQNVTFRCDPISEHNRLYWYRQTLGQGPEFLTYFQNEAQLEKSRLLSDRFSAERPKGSFSTLEIQRTEQGDSAMYLCASSPGTGAGELFFGEGSRLTVL.

This chain joins TRBV7-3 and TRBJ1-5, with 9 bases aligning to TRBD1. The CDR3 runs to 18 residues. V was pared by 6 bases and J by 7 bases, with 19 bases of the junction left unmatched. CDR1 is SGHTA, CDR2 FQGTGA, per germline. The CDR3 loop is CASSLTPTGTGNRQPQHF. For the CDR3, the DNA is TGTGCCAGCAGTCTCACTCCTACCGGGACAGGGAATCGGCAGCCCCAGCATTTT.

In nucleotides, the CDR3 is TGTGCCAGCAACTCGGGGGGGGTTGGGCAGTATTTT. Residues: CASNSGGVGQYF. The V and J genes are TRBV28 and TRBJ2-3; 8 positions agree with TRBD2. Germline values: CDR1 MDHEN, CDR2 SYDVKM. Trimming cost V 7 bases and J 11 bases; bases outside gene matches: 8. The CDR3 has 12 amino acids.

This chain uses TRBV5-1 with TRBJ2-3, with TRBD2 matching over 9 bases. J was trimmed by 6 bases and V by 3 bases; bases with no gene match: 5. CDR1 and CDR2 (germline): SGHRS, YFSETQ. This CDR3 has 14 residues. Written as DNA, the CDR3 is TGCGCCAGCAGCTCCGGGACTAGCAGTGATACGCAGTATTTT. It specifies CASSSGTSSDTQYF.

J is TRBJ1-1 and V is TRBV21-1. TRBV21-1 is an annotated pseudogene. This CDR3 spans 12 amino acids. The CDR3 reads CASSSRAAEAFF. CDR3 in DNA: TGTGCCAGCAGCTCTCGGGCCGCTGAAGCTTTCTTT.

This rearrangement joins TRBV5-5 to TRBJ2-2, with 12 nucleotides matching TRBD2. V dropped 0 bases and J dropped 8; count of bases not matched to a gene: 5. Germline loops: CDR1 SGHKS, CDR2 YYEKEE (reference sequence). The CDR3 has 16 residues. This CDR3 reads CASSLDPGLAGGELFF. The CDR3 nucleotides read TGTGCCAGCAGCTTGGACCCCGGACTAGCGGGGGGGGAGCTGTTTTTT.

This clone is hyperexpanded within its sample. This sequence joins TRBV7-9 and TRBJ1-1, with D perhaps TRBD1 (6 bases). V lost 5 bases, J lost 3 bases, and 16 bases lay in between. The germline V gene encodes CDR1 SEHNR and CDR2 FQNEAQ (reference sequence). This CDR3 region has 15 residues. CDR3 bases: TGTGCCAGCAGCCCTACGGCGGCAGGGGACACTGAAGCTTTCTTT. Amino acid sequence: CASSPTAAGDTEAFF.

The CDR3 is CASSYSGFHSYNEQFF. DNA of the CDR3: TGTGCCAGCAGTTACTCCGGCTTTCACTCCTACAATGAGCAGTTCTTC. The chain carries TRBV6-6 and TRBJ2-1; no clear D. There are 16 residues in the CDR3. Germline V gene lookup returns CDR1 MNHNY and CDR2 SVGAGI (reference sequence). V lost 0 bases, J lost 0 bases, and 9 bases lay in between.

The V gene is TRBV7-2, the J gene TRBJ2-5, with D possibly TRBD1 on 5 matching bases. CDR3 length: 15 amino acids. CDR1 and CDR2 (germline): SGHTA, FQGNSA. Between the trimmed V and J ends, which lost 5 bases and 2 bases, there was a span of 15 bases. The CDR3 here is CASSDRRGAQETQYF. DNA for the CDR3: TGTGCCAGCAGCGACCGAAGGGGCGCGCAAGAGACCCAGTACTTC.

The chain joins TRBV2 to TRBJ2-6; D unresolved. V lost 7 bases, J lost 5 bases, and 9 bases lay in between. Germline values: CDR1 SNHLY, CDR2 FYNNEI. The CDR3 length is 13 residues. The CDR3 DNA reads TGTGCCAGCACCGCCGAGAGGGCCAACGTCCTGACTTTC. Encoded protein: CASTAERANVLTF. Supplemented by reference TRBV2 and TRBJ2-6, the full variable domain reads EPEVTQTPSHQVTQMGQEVILRCVPISNHLYFYWYRQILGQKVEFLVSFYNNEISEKSEIFDDQFSVERPDGSNFTLKIRSTKLEDSAMYFCASTAERANVLTFGAGSRLTVL.